The rows below give T cell receptor beta chains drawn from one sample of a study of a mutant IDH1 vaccine in newly diagnosed glioma. Their antigens are not known. Clones were read by immunoSEQ multiplex PCR, and TCRdb kept only the in-frame ones, dropping some. Of tens of thousands of clones listed, about four fifths were seen once; the top ten hold approximately 7.1%. The input for sequencing was PBMCs, taken from a glioma patient whose treatment included an IDH1 peptide vaccine. The receptors were sampled from a woman between 18 and 29 years old with glioma. CDR3s leave out the opening cysteine and the closing phenylalanine or tryptophan. Clone size is not always given. Where it is, it says once, few, many or a class for expanded clones.

clone size,J gene,V gene,CDR3 protein
NA,TRBJ2-5,TRBV7-6,ASSLGGPGVSETQY
NA,TRBJ2-1,TRBV6-6,ASSYSRVYNEQF
NA,TRBJ1-2,TRBV5-4,ASSTETGWGYT
NA,TRBJ2-7,TRBV19,ASSIGNEQY
NA,TRBJ1-2,TRBV15,ATSRARDGSYGYT
NA,TRBJ1-2,TRBV28,ASLNRGLSRNYGYT
NA,TRBJ2-5,TRBV10-3,AISVGLVVETQY
once,TRBJ1-2,TRBV5-8,ASSQAGGVANYGYT
once,TRBJ2-5,TRBV6-5,ASSYFAGETQY
NA,TRBJ1-1,TRBV19,ASSMAGGSEAF
NA,TRBJ1-4,TRBV9,ASSPGALEGKLF
NA,TRBJ1-1,TRBV2,ASSDLDLNTEAF
NA,TRBJ2-2,TRBV2,ASSLRDHTGELF
NA,TRBJ1-2,TRBV19,ASSAQGGGYT
NA,TRBJ1-5,TRBV28,ASSSGTRGLNQPQH
NA,TRBJ2-3,TRBV10-2,ASRDQGTSTDTQY
once,TRBJ2-3,TRBV11-2,ASSLDQLQADTQY
NA,TRBJ2-3,TRBV19,ASSIDSLSGGQADTQY
NA,TRBJ1-1,TRBV10-3,AIRRTGGVGETEAF
NA,TRBJ2-5,TRBV19,ASSPRGAETQY
NA,TRBJ2-1,TRBV6-6,ASSYGGRASSEQF
NA,TRBJ1-4,TRBV7-9,ASSLEGGEREKLF
NA,TRBJ1-1,TRBV28,ASGWGNTEAF
once,TRBJ2-7,TRBV5-5,ASSLGVFSYEQY
NA,TRBJ2-2,TRBV4-1,ASSQADYRGGTGELF
once,TRBJ2-1,TRBV11-2,ASSSHGLAGVSQF
NA,TRBJ2-7,TRBV19,ASSIDGDRLYEQY
NA,TRBJ1-1,TRBV7-8,ASSLGETGRAF
once,TRBJ2-7,TRBV11-2,ASSLLGQNYEQY
NA,TRBJ2-7,TRBV6-5,ASSYSGPYEQY
once,TRBJ1-4,TRBV9,ASGGQGRDEKLF
once,TRBJ2-1,TRBV15,ATSDRDTSGYEQF
medium-sized,TRBJ1-2,TRBV9,ASSVAKVSEGRTHYGYT
NA,TRBJ2-3,TRBV2,ASRLAGGPDTQY